This TCR beta chain is from a study of OX40 agonist ivuxolimab in advanced cancers. Across the whole study: Clinicians treated patients with ivuxolimab, an agonistic anti-OX40 (CD134) antibody. Overall study findings and caveats: Antigens targeted by the expanded peripheral T cells were not determined. The study found among the lowest clonal expansion in partial responders at 0.1-3.0 mg/kg.

At baseline, cycle 4 day 1, and cycle 7 day 1, blood was sampled. Remarks on this clone: Its target is unknown.

Repertoires were generated with immunoSEQ multiplex PCR, while TCRdb's copy carries only in-frame clones and drops some. The sample carries over 75,000 clones, 80% to 90% recorded once. The material was CD4+ or CD8+ T cells sorted from blood, obtained in a trial of the OX40 agonist ivuxolimab. The origin of this receptor is an adult with an advanced solid tumor such as melanoma, head and neck, liver or kidney cancer.

The CDR3 region has the DNA TGTGCCAGCAGCTTGGTGGGACAGGGCTACGAGCAGTACTTC. Encoded protein: CASSLVGQGYEQYF. The gene calls are TRBV5-5 and TRBJ2-7; 9 bases align to TRBD1. This CDR3 spans 14 amino acids. Germline V gives CDR1 SGHKS, CDR2 YYEKEE (reference sequence). The ends lost 0 bases at V and 3 bases at J; junction bases unmatched: 1.